What follows are 10 T cell receptor beta chains derived from one specimen sequenced in a study of T cell clonality in common variable immunodeficiency. Data came from immunoSEQ multiplex PCR; TCRdb stores just in-frame clones and leaves some out. Altogether roughly 30,000 clones were found in the sample, and no singletons occur. The specimen sequenced was peripheral blood mononuclear cells. The receptors come from a person between 18 and 70 years old in good health.

This clone has ten or more counts. CDR3 DNA (partial): TGTGCCATCAAGGGTGCGGGAGAATCCTACGAG. Translation: CAIKGAGESYE. The full-length CDR3 reads as CAIKGAGESYEQYF. The chain links TRBV10-3 to TRBJ2-7, with TRBD2 matching 7 bases. The read is 3 residues too short to cover the CDR3 end, so that end is filled in from the germline J gene. Germline loops: CDR1 ENHRY, CDR2 SYGVKD. The length of the CDR3 is 14 residues. V was clipped by 7 bases and J by 1 base; unmatched bases: 7.

About this clone: Coverage ceases 3 residues before the CDR3 finishes, and the germline J gene fills in the end. The chain is built from TRBV14 and TRBJ2-7, with TRBD1 matching 9 bases. The V and J ends lost 4 bases and 2 bases, in that order; junction bases with no gene match: 9. Per germline, CDR1 SGHDN and CDR2 FVKESK. This CDR3 region has 16 residues. The CDR3 spells CASSPRRGQGAYEQYF. The covered CDR3 bases are TGTGCCAGCAGCCCGCGACGGGGACAGGGAGCCTACGAG.

This clone appeared many times. The CDR3 end lies 3 residues beyond the end of the read and is filled in from the germline J gene. V usage is TRBV19 and J usage is TRBJ2-6, with 9 bases aligning to TRBD1. Germline CDR1 and CDR2: LNHDA and SQIVND (reference sequence). The ends lost 5 bases at V and 2 bases at J; junction bases unmatched: 10. The length of the CDR3 is 18 residues. The chain's CDR3 is CASSWRDREIPGANVLTF. The covered CDR3 bases are TGTGCCAGTAGTTGGAGGGACAGGGAGATTCCTGGGGCCAACGTC.

This clone has a count of ten or more. The read comes to an end 3 residues before the CDR3 does, leaving the germline J gene to fill in the end. The chain uses TRBV7-3 and TRBJ2-1; 8 bases align to TRBD1. This CDR3 comprises 17 residues. The J segment lost 5 bases and the V segment lost 0 bases, leaving 9 bases of the junction unmatched. Germline loops: CDR1 SGHTA, CDR2 FQGTGA. The covered CDR3 bases are TGTGCCAGCAGCTTAACTATAAGGGGACAGGCGGACAATGAG. Its translation is CASSLTIRGQADNE. Given in full, the CDR3 is CASSLTIRGQADNEQFF. Full variable domain (outside the CDR3, taken from reference TRBV7-3 and TRBJ2-1): GAGVSQTPSNKVTEKGKYVELRCDPISGHTALYWYRQSLGQGPEFLIYFQGTGAADDSGLPNDRFFAVRPEGSVSTLKIQRTERGDSAVYLCASSLTIRGQADNEQFFGPGTRLTVL.

This clone was seen many times. The read finishes 3 residues shy of the CDR3 end, and the germline J gene is used to complete it. The chain links TRBV19 to TRBJ1-2; weak D call: TRBD1 (5 bases). Trimming removed 6 bases at V and 4 bases at J, with 15 bases between. From germline, CDR1 is LNHDA and CDR2 SQIVND (reference sequence). This CDR3 has 14 residues. CDR3 in amino acids: CASRPGTLIYGYTF. The part of the CDR3 DNA that was read is TGTGCCAGTAGGCCCGGGACTCTCATCTATGGC.

This clone was detected ten times or more. The read comes to an end 3 residues before the CDR3 does, leaving the germline J gene to fill in the end. The chain combines TRBV10-3 with TRBJ2-7; D remains ambiguous. V was clipped by 7 bases and J by 1 base, with 20 bases between them. Looked up from germline, CDR1 is ENHRY and CDR2 is SYGVKD. The CDR3 is made up of 16 amino acids. The CDR3 sequence is CAITPGPGSGSYEQYF. The part of the CDR3 DNA that was read is TGTGCCATCACCCCCGGCCCCGGGTCCGGATCCTACGAG.

This clone was observed many times. Read sequence stops 3 residues before the CDR3 end, and the germline J gene provides the missing end. This sequence joins TRBV23-1 and TRBJ1-6, with 7 bases identical to TRBD1. TRBV23-1 is an open reading frame whose function is uncertain. The CDR3 has 16 amino acids. V shed 4 bases, J shed 7 bases, and the junction held 10 bases outside the gene matches. CDR3 DNA, as far as it was read: TGCGCCAGCAGTCCGACAGGGCGTAGTTTAAATTCACCC. Translation: CASSPTGRSLNSP. The full CDR3 protein is CASSPTGRSLNSPLHF.

This clone was recorded at least ten times. The CDR3 end is not reached by the read, which stops 3 residues before it; the germline J gene fills it in. The chain combines TRBV20-1 with TRBJ1-5; maybe TRBD1 (6 bases). The germline CDR1 and CDR2 sequences are DFQATT and SNEGSKA (reference sequence). V shed 2 bases and J shed 6 bases, with 14 bases lying between them. The length of the CDR3 is 14 residues. CDR3 region: CSARLARGRQPQHF. The covered CDR3 bases are TGCAGTGCTAGATTGGCCAGGGGCCGTCAGCCC.

This clone was picked up many times. The CDR3 end is not reached by the read, which stops 3 residues before it; the germline J gene fills it in. The genes are TRBV7-8 and TRBJ2-1; possible D gene TRBD2, 7 bases. V was trimmed by 3 bases and J by 9 bases, leaving 21 bases between them. CDR1 is SGHVS, CDR2 FQNEAQ, per germline. The CDR3 has 16 amino acids. CDR3 residues: CASSFLLAGAVSEQFF. Partial CDR3 DNA: TGTGCCAGCAGCTTCCTCTTGGCGGGGGCCGTGAGTGAG.

Turning to this clone: The read falls 3 residues short of the CDR3 end, and the missing part is taken from the germline J gene. The gene calls are TRBV20-1 and TRBJ1-2; D not certain. Germline loops: CDR1 DFQATT, CDR2 SNEGSKA (reference sequence). The CDR3 consists of 13 residues. CDR3 sequence reads: CSARESSVWGYTF. The CDR3 bases that were read are TGCAGTGCTAGAGAGTCCTCGGTTTGGGGC.